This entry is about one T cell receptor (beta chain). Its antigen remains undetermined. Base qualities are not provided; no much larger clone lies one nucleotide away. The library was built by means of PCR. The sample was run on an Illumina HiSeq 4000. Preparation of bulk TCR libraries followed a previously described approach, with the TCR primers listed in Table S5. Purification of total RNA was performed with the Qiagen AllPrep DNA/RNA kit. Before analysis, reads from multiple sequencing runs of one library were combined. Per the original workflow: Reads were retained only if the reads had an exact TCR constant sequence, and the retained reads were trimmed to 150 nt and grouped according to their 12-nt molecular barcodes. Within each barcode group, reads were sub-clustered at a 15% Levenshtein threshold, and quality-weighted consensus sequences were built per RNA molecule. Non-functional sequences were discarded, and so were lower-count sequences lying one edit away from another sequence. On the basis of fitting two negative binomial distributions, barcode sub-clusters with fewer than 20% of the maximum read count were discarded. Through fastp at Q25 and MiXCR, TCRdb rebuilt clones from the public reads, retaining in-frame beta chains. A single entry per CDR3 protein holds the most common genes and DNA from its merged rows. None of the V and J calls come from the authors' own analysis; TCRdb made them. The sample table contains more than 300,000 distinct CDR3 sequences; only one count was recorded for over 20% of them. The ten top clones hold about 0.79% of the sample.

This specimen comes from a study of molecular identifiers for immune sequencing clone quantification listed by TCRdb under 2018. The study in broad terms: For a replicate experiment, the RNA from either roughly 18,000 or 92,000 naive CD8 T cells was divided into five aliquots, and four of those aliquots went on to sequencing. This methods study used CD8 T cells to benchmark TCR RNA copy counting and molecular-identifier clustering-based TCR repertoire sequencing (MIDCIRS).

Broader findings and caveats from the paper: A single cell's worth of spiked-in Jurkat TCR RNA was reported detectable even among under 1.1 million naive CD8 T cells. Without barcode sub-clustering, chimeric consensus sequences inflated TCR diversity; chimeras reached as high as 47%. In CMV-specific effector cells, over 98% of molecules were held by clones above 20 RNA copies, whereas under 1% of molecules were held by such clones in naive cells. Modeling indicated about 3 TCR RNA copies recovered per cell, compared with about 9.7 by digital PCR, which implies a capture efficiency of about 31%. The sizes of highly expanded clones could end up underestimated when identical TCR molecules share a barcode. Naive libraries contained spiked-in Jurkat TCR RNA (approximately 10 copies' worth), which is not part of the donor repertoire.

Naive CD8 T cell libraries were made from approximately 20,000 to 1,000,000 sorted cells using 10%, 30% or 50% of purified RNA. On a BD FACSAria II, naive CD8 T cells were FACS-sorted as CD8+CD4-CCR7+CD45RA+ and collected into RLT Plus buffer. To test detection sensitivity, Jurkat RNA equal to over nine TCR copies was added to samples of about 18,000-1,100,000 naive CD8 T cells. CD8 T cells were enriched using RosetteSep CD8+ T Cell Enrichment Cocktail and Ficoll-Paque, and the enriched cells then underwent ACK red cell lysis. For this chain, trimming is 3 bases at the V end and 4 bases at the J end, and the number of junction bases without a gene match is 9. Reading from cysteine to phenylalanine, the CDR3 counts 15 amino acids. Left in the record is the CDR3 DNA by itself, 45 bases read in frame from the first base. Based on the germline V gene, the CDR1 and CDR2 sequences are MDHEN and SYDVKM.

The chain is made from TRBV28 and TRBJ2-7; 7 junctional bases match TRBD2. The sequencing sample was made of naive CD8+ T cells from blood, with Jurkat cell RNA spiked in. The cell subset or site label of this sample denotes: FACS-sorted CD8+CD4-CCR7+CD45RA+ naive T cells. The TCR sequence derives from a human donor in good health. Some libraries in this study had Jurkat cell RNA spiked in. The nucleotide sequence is TGTGCCAGCAGTTTCCTCGCGGGAGACCAATACGAGCAGTACTTC. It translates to CASSFLAGDQYEQYF.